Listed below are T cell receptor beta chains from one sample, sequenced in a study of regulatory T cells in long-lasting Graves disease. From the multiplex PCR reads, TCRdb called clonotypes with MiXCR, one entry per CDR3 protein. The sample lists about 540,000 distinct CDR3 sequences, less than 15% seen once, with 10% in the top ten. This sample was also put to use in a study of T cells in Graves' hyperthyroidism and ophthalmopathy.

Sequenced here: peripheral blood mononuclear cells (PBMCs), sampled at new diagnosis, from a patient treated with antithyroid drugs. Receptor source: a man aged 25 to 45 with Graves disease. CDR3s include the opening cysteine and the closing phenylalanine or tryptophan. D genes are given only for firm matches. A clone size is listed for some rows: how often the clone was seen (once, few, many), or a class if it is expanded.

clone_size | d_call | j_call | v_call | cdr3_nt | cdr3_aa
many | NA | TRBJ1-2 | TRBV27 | TGTGCCAGCAGTTTATCGAACTTACCTAACTATGGCTACACCTTC | CASSLSNLPNYGYTF
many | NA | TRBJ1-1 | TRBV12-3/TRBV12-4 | TGTGCCAGCAGCCTGCAACGGGGGGACACTGAAGCTTTCTTT | CASSLQRGDTEAFF
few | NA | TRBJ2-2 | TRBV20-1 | TGCAGTGCTAGAGCCACTAGCCTAGGGACCGGGGAGCTGTTTTTT | CSARATSLGTGELFF
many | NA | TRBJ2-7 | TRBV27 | TGTGCCAGCAGTCCGCGGCCCGGGGCCCACGAGCAGTACTTC | CASSPRPGAHEQYF
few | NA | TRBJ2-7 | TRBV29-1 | TGCAGCGTCCTCCCAGCGAGCTCCTACGAGCAGTACTTC | CSVLPASSYEQYF
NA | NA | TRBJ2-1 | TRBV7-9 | TGTGCCAGCAGATCCGGTAAACTCCAACAGGGCTCGCAGTTCTTC | CASRSGKLQQGSQFF
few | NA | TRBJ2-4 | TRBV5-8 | TGTGCCAGCAGCTTGGAAGCGGGTAGAAACATTCAGTACTTC | CASSLEAGRNIQYF
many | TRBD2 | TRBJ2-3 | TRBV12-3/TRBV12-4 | TGTGCCAGCAGTGGGGGGGGAGAGTCAGATACGCAGTATTTT | CASSGGGESDTQYF
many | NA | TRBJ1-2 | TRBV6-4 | TGTGCCAGCAGCCGGGACACAAACTATGGCTACACCTTC | CASSRDTNYGYTF
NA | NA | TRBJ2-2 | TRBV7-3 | TGTGCCAGCAGCTTCGAGGGGAGATCCGGGGAGCTGTTTTTT | CASSFEGRSGELFF
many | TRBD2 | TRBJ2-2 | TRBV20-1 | TGCAGTGCGTACGGGGTGGGACTAGAGAACACCGGGGAGCTGTTTTTT | CSAYGVGLENTGELFF
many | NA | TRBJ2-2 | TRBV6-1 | TGTGCCAGCATCAGCTCCATCGGGCAGGGCGGGACCGGGGAGCTGTTTTTT | CASISSIGQGGTGELFF
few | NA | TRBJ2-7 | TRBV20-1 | TGCAGTGCAACGGGACACAGCTCCTACGAGCAGTACTTC | CSATGHSSYEQYF
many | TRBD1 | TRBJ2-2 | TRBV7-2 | TGTGCCAGCAGCTTAGCGGGACAGGGGATCGGGGAGCTGTTTTTT | CASSLAGQGIGELFF
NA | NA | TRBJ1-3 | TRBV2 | TGTGCCAGCAGGGGGTTACTATCTGGAAACACCATATATTTT | CASRGLLSGNTIYF
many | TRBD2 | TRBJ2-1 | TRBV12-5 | TGTGCTAGTGGTTGGCCGACTAGCGGAGGGGCCCCCTACAATGAGCAGTTCTTC | CASGWPTSGGAPYNEQFF
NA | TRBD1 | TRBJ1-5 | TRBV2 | TGTGCCAGCTCAGGGGGCCGGGACGGAGGTTACAATCAGCCCCAGCATTTT | CASSGGRDGGYNQPQHF
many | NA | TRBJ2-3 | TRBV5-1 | TGCGCCAGCAGCTGGTACGGGACCGTCACAGATACGCAGTATTTT | CASSWYGTVTDTQYF
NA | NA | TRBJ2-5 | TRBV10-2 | TGCGCCAGCAGTGACCCGGGGGAGGAGACCCAGTACTTC | CASSDPGEETQYF
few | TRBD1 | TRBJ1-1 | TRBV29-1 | TGCAGCGCAGGGGGTGAAGCTTTCTTT | CSAGGEAFF
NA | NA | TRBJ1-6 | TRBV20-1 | TGCAGTGCTAGGGGACAACCCAATTCACCCCTCCACTTT | CSARGQPNSPLHF
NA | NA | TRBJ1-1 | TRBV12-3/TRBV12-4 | TGTGCCAGCCATTCACAGGTAAACACTGAAGCTTTCTTT | CASHSQVNTEAFF
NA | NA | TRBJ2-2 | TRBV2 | TGTGCCAGCTCAGGGGATTATGTCGGGGAGCTGTTTTTT | CASSGDYVGELFF
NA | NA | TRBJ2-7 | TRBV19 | TGTGCCAGTAGTCGGATGTTTGGCGACGAGCAGTACTTC | CASSRMFGDEQYF
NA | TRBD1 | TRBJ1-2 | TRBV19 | TGTGCCAGTAGGGCCTCGGACAGGGGCCGTGGCGGCTACACCTTC | CASRASDRGRGGYTF
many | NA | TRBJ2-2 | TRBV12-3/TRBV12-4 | TGTGCCAGCAGTTTCGGACTGGGGACCGGGGAGCTGTTTTTT | CASSFGLGTGELFF
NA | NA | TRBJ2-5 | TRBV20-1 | TGCAGTGCTAGCGAACGGAAAGGCGAGACCCAGTACTTC | CSASERKGETQYF
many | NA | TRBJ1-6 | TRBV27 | TGTGCCAGCAGGCAGGGCAGATATAATTCACCCCTCCACTTT | CASRQGRYNSPLHF
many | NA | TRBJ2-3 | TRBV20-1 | TGCAGTGCTAGTTCAGATACGCAGTATTTT | CSASSDTQYF
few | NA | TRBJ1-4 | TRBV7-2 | TGTGCCAGCAGCTCCCGGGGTGGGGAAAAACTGTTTTTT | CASSSRGGEKLFF
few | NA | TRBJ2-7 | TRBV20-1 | TGCAGTGCTAGAGAAACGTGGGTAGTCAAGCAGTACTTC | CSARETWVVKQYF
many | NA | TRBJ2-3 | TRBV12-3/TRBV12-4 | TGTGCCAGCAGTTCTACACTTGATTCCTACACAGATACGCAGTATTTT | CASSSTLDSYTDTQYF
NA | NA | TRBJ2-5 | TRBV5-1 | TGCGCCAGCAGCCCCGGACCCCAATCCAGAGAGACCCAGTACTTC | CASSPGPQSRETQYF